This T cell receptor beta chain was sequenced during a study of blood T cell repertoires in COVID-19. Study-level background: The United States, Italy and Spain provided the acute and convalescent COVID-19 samples. The cDNA or gDNA used as material had been derived from T cells, B-cell-depleted T cells, or PBMCs.

Per germline, CDR1 SGHNT and CDR2 YYREEE (reference sequence). The CDR3 totals 14 residues. Trimming at V came to 2 bases and at J to 8 bases, leaving 4 bases not matched to a gene. Authors' processing steps: Amplifying reference gene primers gave estimates of nucleated cell counts. Some clones are missing from TCRdb's copy, which holds only in-frame ones; the method was immunoSEQ multiplex PCR. That table furnishes V, J and clone size, whereas the DNA furnished D and trimming. The data show about 190,000 clones, 80% seen once. The sequencing sample was made of peripheral blood. The TCR comes from a man aged 60 to 75 with acute or convalescent COVID-19. The chain carries TRBV5-4 and TRBJ1-6, with 7 positions matching TRBD1. The CDR3 DNA is TGTGCCAGCAGCTTTCGGGACAGTTATTCACCCCTCCACTTT. As protein: CASSFRDSYSPLHF.